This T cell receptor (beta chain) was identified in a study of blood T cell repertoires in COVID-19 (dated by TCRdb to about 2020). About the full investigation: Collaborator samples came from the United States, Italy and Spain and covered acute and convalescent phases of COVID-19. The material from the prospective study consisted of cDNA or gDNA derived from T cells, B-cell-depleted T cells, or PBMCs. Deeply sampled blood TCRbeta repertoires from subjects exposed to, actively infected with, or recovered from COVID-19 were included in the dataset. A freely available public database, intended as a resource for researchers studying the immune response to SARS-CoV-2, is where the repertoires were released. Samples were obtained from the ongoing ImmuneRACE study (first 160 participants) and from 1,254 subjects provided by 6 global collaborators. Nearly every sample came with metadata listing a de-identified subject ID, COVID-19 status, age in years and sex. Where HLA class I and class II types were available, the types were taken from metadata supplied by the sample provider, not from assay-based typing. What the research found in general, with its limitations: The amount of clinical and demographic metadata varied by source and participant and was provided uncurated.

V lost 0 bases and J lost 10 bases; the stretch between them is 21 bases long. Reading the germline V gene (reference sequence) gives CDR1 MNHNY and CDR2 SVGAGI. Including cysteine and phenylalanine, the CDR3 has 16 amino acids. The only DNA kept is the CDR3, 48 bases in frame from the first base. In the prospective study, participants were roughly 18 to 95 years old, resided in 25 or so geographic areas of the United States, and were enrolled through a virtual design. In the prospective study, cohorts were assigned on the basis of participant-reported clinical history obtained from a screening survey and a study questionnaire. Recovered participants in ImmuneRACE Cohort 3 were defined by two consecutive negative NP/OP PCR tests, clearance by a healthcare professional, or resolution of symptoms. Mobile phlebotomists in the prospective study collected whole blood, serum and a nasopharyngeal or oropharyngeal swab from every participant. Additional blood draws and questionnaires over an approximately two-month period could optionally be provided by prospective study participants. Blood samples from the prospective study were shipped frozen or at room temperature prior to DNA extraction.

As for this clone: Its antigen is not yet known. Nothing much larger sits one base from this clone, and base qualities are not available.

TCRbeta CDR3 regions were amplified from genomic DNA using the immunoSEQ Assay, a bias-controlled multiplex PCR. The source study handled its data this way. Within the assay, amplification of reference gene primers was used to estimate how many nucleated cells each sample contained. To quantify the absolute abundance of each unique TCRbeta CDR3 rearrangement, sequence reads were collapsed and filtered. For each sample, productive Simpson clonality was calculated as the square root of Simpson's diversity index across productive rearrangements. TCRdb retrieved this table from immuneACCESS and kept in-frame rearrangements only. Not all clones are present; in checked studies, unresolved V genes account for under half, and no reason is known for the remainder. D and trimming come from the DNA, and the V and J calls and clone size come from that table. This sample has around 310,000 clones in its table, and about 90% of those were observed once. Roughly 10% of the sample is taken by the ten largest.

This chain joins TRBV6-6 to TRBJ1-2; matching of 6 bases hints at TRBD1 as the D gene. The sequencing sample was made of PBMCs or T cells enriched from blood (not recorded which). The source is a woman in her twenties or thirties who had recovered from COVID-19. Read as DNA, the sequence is TGTGCCAGCAGTTACTCGGTGGGCCAGGGGCCAAGGGACTACACCTTC. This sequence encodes CASSYSVGQGPRDYTF.